What follows is one T cell receptor (beta chain) and its context. The target antigen is unknown. Through Arm-PCR of CDR3 regions and iRepertoire HTBI primers, TCR beta libraries were built. Each CDR3 protein is one row after TCRdb ran MiXCR on the multiplex PCR reads. The sample includes about 460,000 distinct CDR3 sequences, 20% to 25% of them seen just once. Germline trimming cut 7 bases from V and 8 bases from J; bases unmatched to any gene: 5. Germline V gene sequence: CDR1 SQVTM, CDR2 ANQGSEA. CDR3 length equals 13 residues. The sample is drawn from a study of regulatory T cells in long-lasting Graves disease. Overall study results and limits: Patients with persistent Graves' had lower TCR diversity than newly diagnosed patients.

As to time point: persistent/refractory GD, antithyroid drugs over 5 years with positive TRAb. Generation of the TCR library employed RNA extracted from PBMCs. All patients originated from an endocrinology department located in Xi'an, China. The material sequenced was peripheral blood mononuclear cells (PBMCs), taken when the disease was refractory, from a patient treated with antithyroid drugs. The clonotype was recovered from a female donor with Graves disease. The V and J genes are TRBV29-1 and TRBJ1-4; 12 bases map to TRBD1. The CDR3 DNA is TGCAGCGGGGGGACAGGGGGCAGAGAAAAACTGTTTTTT. It translates to CSGGTGGREKLFF.